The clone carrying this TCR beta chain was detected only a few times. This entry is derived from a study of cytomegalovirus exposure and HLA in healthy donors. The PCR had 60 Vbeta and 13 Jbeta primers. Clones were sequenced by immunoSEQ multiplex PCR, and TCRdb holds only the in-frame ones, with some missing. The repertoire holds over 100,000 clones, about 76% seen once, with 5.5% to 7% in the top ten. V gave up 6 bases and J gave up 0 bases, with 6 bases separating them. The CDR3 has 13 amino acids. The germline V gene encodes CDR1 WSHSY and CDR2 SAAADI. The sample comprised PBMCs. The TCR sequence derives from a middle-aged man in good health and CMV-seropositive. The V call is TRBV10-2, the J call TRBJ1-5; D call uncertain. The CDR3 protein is CASRINSNQPQHF. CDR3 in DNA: TGCGCCAGCAGAATTAATAGCAATCAGCCCCAGCATTTT.